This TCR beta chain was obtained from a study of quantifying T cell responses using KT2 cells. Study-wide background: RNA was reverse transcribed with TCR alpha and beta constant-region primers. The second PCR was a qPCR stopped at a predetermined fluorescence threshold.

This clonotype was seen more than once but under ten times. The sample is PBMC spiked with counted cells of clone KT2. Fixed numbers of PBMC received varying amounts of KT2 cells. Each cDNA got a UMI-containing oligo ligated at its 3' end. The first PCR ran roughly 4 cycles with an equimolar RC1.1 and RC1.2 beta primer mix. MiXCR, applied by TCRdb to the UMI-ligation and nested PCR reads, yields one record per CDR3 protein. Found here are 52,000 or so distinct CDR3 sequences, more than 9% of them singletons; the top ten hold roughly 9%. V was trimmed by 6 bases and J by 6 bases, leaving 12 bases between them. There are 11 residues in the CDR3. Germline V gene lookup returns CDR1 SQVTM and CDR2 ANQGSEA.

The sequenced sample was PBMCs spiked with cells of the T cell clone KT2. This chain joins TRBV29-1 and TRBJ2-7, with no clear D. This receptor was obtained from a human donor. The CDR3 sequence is CSVVRASEQYF. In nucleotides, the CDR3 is TGCAGCGTAGTTCGGGCGAGCGAGCAGTACTTC.